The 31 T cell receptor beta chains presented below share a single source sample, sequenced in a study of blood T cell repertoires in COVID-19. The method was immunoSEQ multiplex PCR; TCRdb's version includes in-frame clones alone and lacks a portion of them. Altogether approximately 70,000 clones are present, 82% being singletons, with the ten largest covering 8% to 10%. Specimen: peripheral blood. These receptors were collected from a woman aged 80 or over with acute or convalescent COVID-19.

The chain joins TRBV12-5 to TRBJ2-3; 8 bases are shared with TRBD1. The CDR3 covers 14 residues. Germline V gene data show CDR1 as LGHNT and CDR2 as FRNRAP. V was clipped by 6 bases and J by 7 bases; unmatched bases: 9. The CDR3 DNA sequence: TGTGCTAGTGGAACGGGACAGGAGGCGTATACGCAGTATTTT. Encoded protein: CASGTGQEAYTQYF.

CDR3 nucleotides: TGTGCCAGCAGTGAAGCGCTGAGGGGGAGCTCCTACGAGCAGTACTTC. Its protein product is CASSEALRGSSYEQYF. The gene calls are TRBV6-1 and TRBJ2-7; the D gene is possibly TRBD1 (6 bases). Trimming shortened V by 0 bases and J by 0 bases, and 12 bases separated the two germline ends. The CDR3 is 16 residues long. The germline gives CDR1 MNHNS, CDR2 SASEGT.

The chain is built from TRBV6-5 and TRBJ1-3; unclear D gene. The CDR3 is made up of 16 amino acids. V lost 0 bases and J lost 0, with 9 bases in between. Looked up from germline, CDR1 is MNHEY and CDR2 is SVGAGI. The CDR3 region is CASSYSTVPSGNTIYF. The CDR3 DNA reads TGTGCCAGCAGTTACTCAACAGTTCCCTCTGGAAACACCATATATTTT.

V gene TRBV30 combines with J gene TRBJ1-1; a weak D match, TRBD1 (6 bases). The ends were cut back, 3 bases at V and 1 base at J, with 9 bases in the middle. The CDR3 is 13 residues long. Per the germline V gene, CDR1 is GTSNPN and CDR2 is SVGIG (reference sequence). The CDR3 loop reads CAWRTGQNTEAFF. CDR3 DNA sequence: TGTGCCTGGAGGACAGGTCAGAACACTGAAGCTTTCTTT.

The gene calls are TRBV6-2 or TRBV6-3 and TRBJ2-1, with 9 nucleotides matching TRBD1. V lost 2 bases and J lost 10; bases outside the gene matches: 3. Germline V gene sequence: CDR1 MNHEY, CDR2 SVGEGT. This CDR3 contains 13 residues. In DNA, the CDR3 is TGTGCCAGCAGTTACGTTACAGGGGGCGAGCAGTTCTTC. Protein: CASSYVTGGEQFF.

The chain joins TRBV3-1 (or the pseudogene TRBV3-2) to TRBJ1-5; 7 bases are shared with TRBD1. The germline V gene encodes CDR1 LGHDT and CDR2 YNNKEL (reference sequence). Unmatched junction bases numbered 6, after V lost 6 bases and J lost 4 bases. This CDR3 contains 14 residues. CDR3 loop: CASSPRGLNQPQHF. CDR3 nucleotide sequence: TGTGCCAGCAGTCCAAGGGGGCTGAATCAGCCCCAGCATTTT.

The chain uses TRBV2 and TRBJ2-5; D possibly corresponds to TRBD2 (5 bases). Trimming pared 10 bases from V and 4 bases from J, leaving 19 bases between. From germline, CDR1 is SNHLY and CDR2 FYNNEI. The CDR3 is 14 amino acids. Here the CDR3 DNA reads TGTGCCAATTCCCGGACGGGAATTCCAGAGACCCAGTACTTC. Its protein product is CANSRTGIPETQYF.

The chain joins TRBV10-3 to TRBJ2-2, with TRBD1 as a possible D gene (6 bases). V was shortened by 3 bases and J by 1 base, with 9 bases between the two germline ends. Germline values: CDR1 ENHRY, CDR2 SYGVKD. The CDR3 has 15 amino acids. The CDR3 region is CAISDPGQNTGELFF. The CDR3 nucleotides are TGTGCCATCAGTGATCCGGGACAGAACACCGGGGAGCTGTTTTTT.

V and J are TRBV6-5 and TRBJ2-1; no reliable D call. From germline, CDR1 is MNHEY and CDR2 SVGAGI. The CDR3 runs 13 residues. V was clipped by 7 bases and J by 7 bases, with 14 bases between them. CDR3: CASTSPLRNEQFF. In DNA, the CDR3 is TGTGCCAGCACCTCACCCCTTCGGAATGAGCAGTTCTTC.

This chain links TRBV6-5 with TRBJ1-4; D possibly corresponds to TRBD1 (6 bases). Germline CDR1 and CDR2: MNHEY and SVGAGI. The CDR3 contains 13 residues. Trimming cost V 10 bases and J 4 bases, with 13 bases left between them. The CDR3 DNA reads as TGTGCCACCAGACGGGACATTAATGAAAAACTGTTTTTT. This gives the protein CATRRDINEKLFF.

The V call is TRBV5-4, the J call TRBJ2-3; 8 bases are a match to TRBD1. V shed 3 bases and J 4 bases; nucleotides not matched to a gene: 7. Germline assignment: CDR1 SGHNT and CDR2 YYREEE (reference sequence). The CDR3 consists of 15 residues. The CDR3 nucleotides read TGTGCCAGCAGCTCCAAGACAGGGGCTCCAGATACGCAGTATTTT. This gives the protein CASSSKTGAPDTQYF.

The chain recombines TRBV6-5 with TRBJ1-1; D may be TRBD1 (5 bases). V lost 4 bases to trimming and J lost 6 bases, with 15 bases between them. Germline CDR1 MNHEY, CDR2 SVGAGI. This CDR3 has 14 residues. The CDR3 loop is CASSSAGGPPEAFF. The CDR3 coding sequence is TGTGCCAGCAGTTCGGCGGGGGGACCACCTGAAGCTTTCTTT.

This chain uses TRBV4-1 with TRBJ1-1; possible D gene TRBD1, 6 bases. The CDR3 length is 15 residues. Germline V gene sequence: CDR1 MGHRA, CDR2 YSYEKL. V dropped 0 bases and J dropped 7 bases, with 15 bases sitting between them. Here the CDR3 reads CASSQDRRTAGEAFF. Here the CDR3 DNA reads TGCGCCAGCAGCCAAGATCGGAGGACAGCTGGTGAAGCTTTCTTT.

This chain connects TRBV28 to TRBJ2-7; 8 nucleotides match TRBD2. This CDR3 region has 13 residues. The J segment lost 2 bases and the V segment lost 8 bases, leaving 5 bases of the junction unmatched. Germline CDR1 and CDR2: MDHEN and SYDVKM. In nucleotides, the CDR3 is TGTGCCAGCTCGTACGGGGGGGCCTACGAGCAGTACTTC. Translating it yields CASSYGGAYEQYF.

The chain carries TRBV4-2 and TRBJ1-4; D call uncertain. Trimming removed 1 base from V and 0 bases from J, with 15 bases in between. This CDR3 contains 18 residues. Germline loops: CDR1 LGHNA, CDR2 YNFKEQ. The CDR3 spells CASSQGAGPSTTNEKLFF. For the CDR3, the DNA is TGTGCCAGCAGCCAAGGGGCAGGCCCTTCAACAACTAATGAAAAACTGTTTTTT.

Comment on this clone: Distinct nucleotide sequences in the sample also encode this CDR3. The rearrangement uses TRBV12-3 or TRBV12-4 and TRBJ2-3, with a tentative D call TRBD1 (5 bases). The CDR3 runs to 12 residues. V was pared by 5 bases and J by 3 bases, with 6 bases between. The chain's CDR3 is CASSPGTDTQYF. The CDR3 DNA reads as TGTGCCAGCAGTCCAGGGACAGATACGCAGTATTTT.

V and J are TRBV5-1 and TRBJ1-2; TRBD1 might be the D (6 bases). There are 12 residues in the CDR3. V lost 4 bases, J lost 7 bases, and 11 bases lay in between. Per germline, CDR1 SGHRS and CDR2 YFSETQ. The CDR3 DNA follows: TGCGCCAGCAGCACCGGGACAATTGGCTACACCTTC. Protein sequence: CASSTGTIGYTF.

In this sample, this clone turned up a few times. CDR3 protein: CASSSLMNTEAFF. CDR3 sequence (DNA): TGTGCCAGCAGCTCACTTATGAACACTGAAGCTTTCTTT. This chain connects TRBV7-9 to TRBJ1-1; no reliable D call. The germline V gene encodes CDR1 SEHNR and CDR2 FQNEAQ (reference sequence). This CDR3 has 13 amino acids. Trimming removed 4 bases from V and 0 bases from J, with 6 bases in between. The whole variable domain, filled in from reference TRBV7-9 and TRBJ1-1, reads DTGVSQNPRHKITKRGQNVTFRCDPISEHNRLYWYRQTLGQGPEFLTYFQNEAQLEKSRLLSDRFSAERPKGSFSTLEIQRTEQGDSAMYLCASSSLMNTEAFFGQGTRLTVV.

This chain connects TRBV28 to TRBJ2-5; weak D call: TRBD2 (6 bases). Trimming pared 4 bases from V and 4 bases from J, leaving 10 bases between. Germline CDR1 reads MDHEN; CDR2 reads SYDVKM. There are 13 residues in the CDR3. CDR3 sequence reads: CASSSGTLETQYF. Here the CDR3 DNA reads TGTGCCAGCAGTTCCGGGACTCTAGAGACCCAGTACTTC.

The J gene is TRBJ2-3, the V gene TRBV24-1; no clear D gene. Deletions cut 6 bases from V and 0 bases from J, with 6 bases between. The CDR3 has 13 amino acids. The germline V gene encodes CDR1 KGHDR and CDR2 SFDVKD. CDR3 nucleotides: TGTGCCACCAGTTCGGTTAGCACAGATACGCAGTATTTT. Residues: CATSSVSTDTQYF.

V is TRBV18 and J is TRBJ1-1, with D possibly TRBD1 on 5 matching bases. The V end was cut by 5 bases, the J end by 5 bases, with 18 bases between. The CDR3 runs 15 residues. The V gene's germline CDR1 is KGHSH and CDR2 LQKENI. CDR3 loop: CASSGQGGQFTEAFF. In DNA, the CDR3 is TGTGCCAGCTCAGGGCAGGGAGGCCAATTTACTGAAGCTTTCTTT.

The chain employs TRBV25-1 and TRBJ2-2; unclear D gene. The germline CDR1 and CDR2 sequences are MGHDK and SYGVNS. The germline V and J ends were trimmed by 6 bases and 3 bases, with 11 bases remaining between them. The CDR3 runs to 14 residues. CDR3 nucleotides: TGTGCCAGCAGCTTAAAGGCGGACACCGGGGAGCTGTTTTTT. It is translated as CASSLKADTGELFF.

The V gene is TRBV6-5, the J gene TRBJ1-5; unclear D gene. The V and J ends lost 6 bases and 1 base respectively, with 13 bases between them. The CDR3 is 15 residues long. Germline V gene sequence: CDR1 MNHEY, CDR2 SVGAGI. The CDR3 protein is CASSRDTGSNQPQHF. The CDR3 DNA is TGTGCCAGCAGCCGAGACACCGGAAGCAATCAGCCCCAGCATTTT.

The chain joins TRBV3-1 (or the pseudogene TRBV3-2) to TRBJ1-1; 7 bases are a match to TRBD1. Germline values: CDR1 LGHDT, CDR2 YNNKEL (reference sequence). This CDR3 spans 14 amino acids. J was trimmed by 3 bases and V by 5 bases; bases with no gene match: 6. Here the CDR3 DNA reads TGTGCCAGCAGCTCACAGGGGTACGACACTGAAGCTTTCTTT. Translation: CASSSQGYDTEAFF.

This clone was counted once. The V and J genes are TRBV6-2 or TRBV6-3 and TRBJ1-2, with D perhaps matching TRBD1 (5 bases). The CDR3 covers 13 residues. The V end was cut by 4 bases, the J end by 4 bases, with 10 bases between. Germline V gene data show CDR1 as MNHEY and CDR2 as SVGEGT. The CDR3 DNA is TGTGCCAGCAGTTCGGACACAATCTATGGCTACACCTTC. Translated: CASSSDTIYGYTF.

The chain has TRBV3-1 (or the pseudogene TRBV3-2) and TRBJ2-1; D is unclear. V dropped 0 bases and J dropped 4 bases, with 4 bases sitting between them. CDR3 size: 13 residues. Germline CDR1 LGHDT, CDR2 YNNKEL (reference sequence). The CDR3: CASSQDLYNEQFF. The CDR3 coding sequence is TGTGCCAGCAGCCAAGACTTATACAATGAGCAGTTCTTC.

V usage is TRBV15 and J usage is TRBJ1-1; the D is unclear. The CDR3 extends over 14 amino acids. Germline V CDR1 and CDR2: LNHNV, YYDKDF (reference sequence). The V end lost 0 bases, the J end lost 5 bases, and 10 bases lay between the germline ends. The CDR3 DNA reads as TGTGCCACCAGCAGAGACCTCGTAGTGACTGAAGCTTTCTTT. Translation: CATSRDLVVTEAFF.

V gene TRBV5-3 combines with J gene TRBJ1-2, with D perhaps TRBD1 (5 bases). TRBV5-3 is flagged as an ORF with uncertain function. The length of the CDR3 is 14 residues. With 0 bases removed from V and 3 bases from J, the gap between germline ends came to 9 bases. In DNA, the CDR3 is TGTGCCAGAAGCTTGGCGGTGACAGACTATGGCTACACCTTC. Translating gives CARSLAVTDYGYTF.

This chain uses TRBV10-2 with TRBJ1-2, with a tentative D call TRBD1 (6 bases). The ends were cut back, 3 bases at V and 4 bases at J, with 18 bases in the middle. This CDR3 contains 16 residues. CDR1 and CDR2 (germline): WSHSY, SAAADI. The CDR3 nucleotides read TGCGCCAGCAGTGAAGGCCCGGACAGCTGGGGCTATGGCTACACCTTC. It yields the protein CASSEGPDSWGYGYTF.

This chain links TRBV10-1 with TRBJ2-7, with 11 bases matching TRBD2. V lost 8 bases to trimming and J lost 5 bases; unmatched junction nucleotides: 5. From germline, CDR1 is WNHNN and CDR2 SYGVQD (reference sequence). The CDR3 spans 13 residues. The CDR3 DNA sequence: TGCGCCAGCGGCCTAGCGGGGGGCAACGAGCAGTACTTC. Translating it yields CASGLAGGNEQYF.

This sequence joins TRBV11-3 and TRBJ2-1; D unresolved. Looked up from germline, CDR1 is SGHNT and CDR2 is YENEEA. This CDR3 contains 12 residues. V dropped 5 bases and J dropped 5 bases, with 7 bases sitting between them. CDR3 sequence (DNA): TGTGCCAGCAGCAAAATAAACAATGAGCAGTTCTTC. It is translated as CASSKINNEQFF.